This T cell receptor beta chain was documented in a study of cytomegalovirus exposure and HLA in healthy donors. On this clone: The antigen is undetermined. A junction boundary mismatches the germline segment, possibly from a read error. The same CDR3 also results from other DNA sequences found in this sample.

General study findings and limits: Sequencing probably produced one cluster of sequence variants that were highly shared. Per a prior analysis, the majority of TCR beta V segments were productive roughly 87% or roughly 30% of the time.

The PCR contained 60 Vbeta and 13 Jbeta primers. Generated by immunoSEQ multiplex PCR, the TCRdb table keeps only in-frame clones and is missing some. Of under 200,000 clones listed, about 76% are singletons. This sequence was found in a woman in her thirties or forties in good health and CMV-seropositive. Sequencing was carried out using PBMCs.

The CDR3 bases are TGCGCCAGCAGCCTCCAGGGGCCACCTAACTATGGCTATACCTTC. Residues: CASSLQGPPNYGYTF. The J gene is TRBJ1-2, the V gene TRBV4-1; possibly TRBD1 for D (6 bases). Germline CDR1 is MGHRA and CDR2 is YSYEKL. The CDR3 is 15 amino acids.